This paragraph covers one TCR beta chain sequence. These data come from a study of PD-L1 blockade in urothelial cancer. The germline V gene has CDR1 LNHDA and CDR2 SQIVND (reference sequence). The CDR3 consists of 15 residues. V was clipped by 2 bases and J by 2 bases, with 12 bases between them. Produced via immunoSEQ multiplex PCR; TCRdb's table is partial and in-frame only. Of 75,000 to 90,000 clones in the sample, 82% were seen once. The TCR comes from a man aged 70 or older with urothelial cancer. The chain combines TRBV19 with TRBJ2-5, with D possibly matching TRBD1 (5 bases). The source was PBMCs, collected around atezolizumab (anti-PD-L1) treatment. CDR3 DNA sequence: TGTGCCAGTAGTATACTGCAGGGCGGTCAAGAGACCCAGTACTTC. This gives the protein CASSILQGGQETQYF. The full variable domain, with the rest looked up from reference TRBV19 and TRBJ2-5, is DGGITQSPKYLFRKEGQNVTLSCEQNLNHDAMYWYRQDPGQGLRLIYYSQIVNDFQKGDIAEGYSVSREKKESFPLTVTSAQKNPTAFYLCASSILQGGQETQYFGPGTRLLVL.